A single sample is the source of the 16 T cell receptor beta chains below, sequenced in a study of T cell repertoires in cytomegalovirus infection. Using its own MiXCR run on the reads, TCRdb lists one record per CDR3 protein. The repertoire has 150,000 to 200,000 distinct CDR3 sequences, 25% to 30% of them found once; the top ten carry 31%. Sequencing used PBMCs. Receptors were obtained from a human donor in good health (CMV status not recorded). Some clones in this sample may be carry-over from other donors' samples.

This rearrangement joins TRBV7-3 to TRBJ1-5; D is undetermined. V was trimmed by 0 bases and J by 5 bases, leaving 5 bases between them. Germline CDR1 SGHTA, CDR2 FQGTGA. CDR3 length: 13 amino acids. DNA of the CDR3: TGTGCCAGCAGCTTAACGGCAGATCAGCCCCAGCATTTT. It specifies CASSLTADQPQHF.

This clonotype was seen a few times. The chain recombines TRBV2 with TRBJ1-5; no firm D call. Between the trimmed V and J ends, which lost 5 bases and 7 bases, there was a span of 18 bases. Germline CDR1 is SNHLY and CDR2 is FYNNEI. There are 15 residues in the CDR3. The CDR3 bases are TGTGCCAGCAGTTTTTCGGCCAGCACGGGACAGCCCCAGCATTTT. Protein sequence: CASSFSASTGQPQHF.

The chain recombines TRBV12-3 or TRBV12-4 with TRBJ1-3; D not resolved. The CDR3 has 12 amino acids. Trimming cost V 10 bases and J 0 bases, with 7 bases left between them. CDR3 protein: CAIRHSGNTIYF. Here the CDR3 DNA reads TGTGCCATCCGACACTCTGGAAACACCATATATTTT.

This clonotype has a single count. V usage is TRBV9 and J usage is TRBJ2-1; D ambiguous. CDR3 length: 11 residues. Trimming pared 0 bases from V and 9 bases from J, leaving 4 bases between. The germline V gene encodes CDR1 SGDLS and CDR2 YYNGEE. The CDR3 DNA reads TGTGCCAGCAGCGTAGCGACTGAGCAGTTCTTC. It translates to CASSVATEQFF.

This clonotype showed up many times. The CDR3 loop reads CASSPPGAGNTEAFF. The CDR3 nucleotides read TGTGCCAGCAGCCCTCCAGGGGCCGGGAACACTGAAGCTTTCTTT. The chain has TRBV7-2 and TRBJ1-1; D possibly corresponds to TRBD1 (6 bases). CDR3 length: 15 residues. Deletions cut 5 bases from V and 1 base from J, with 14 bases between. Germline values: CDR1 SGHTA, CDR2 FQGNSA.

The table lists this clonotype with a few counts. The chain combines TRBV6-6 with TRBJ2-7; 7 bases line up with TRBD2. The V segment lost 5 bases and the J segment 3 bases; nucleotides outside the gene matches: 13. The CDR3 is 16 residues long. CDR1 and CDR2 from the germline V gene are MNHNY and SVGAGI (reference sequence). CDR3 coding DNA: TGTGCCAGCAGTCGTCCTAGCGGAACTTTCGTCTACGAGCAGTACTTC. This codes for CASSRPSGTFVYEQYF.

The CDR3 loop reads CASSIYLRDYNEQFF. The CDR3 DNA is TGCGCCAGCAGTATTTACCTCAGGGACTACAATGAGCAGTTCTTC. The rearrangement links TRBV10-2 to TRBJ2-1; possible D gene TRBD1, 5 bases. V was cut by 5 bases and J by 3 bases, with 14 bases left in between. Germline V gene data show CDR1 as WSHSY and CDR2 as SAAADI. The CDR3 runs to 15 residues.

Only a few counts were recorded for this clonotype. The chain joins TRBV7-6 to TRBJ1-2, with TRBD1 matching over 8 bases. Trimming took 4 bases from V and 7 from J; bases not matched to a gene: 5. From germline, CDR1 is SGHVS and CDR2 FNYEAQ. This CDR3 contains 13 residues. Written as DNA, the CDR3 is TGTGCCAGCAGCTCGGACAGGGCGAGTGGCTACACCTTC. Protein sequence: CASSSDRASGYTF.

This clonotype was seen at least ten times. This chain uses TRBV7-2 with TRBJ2-3; 9 nucleotides match TRBD2. J was trimmed by 3 bases and V by 5 bases; bases with no gene match: 6. Per the germline V gene, CDR1 is SGHTA and CDR2 is FQGNSA. The length of the CDR3 is 15 residues. In DNA, the CDR3 is TGTGCCAGCAGCCTCCCTAGCGGGGAAACAGATACGCAGTATTTT. It is translated as CASSLPSGETDTQYF.

CDR3 bases: TGTGCCATCAGTGCGGGGAGTCGTTGGGAGACCCAGTACTTC. It translates to CAISAGSRWETQYF. J is TRBJ2-5 and V is TRBV10-3; weak D call: TRBD2 (5 bases). This CDR3 contains 14 residues. Deletions cut 4 bases from V and 5 bases from J, with 14 bases between. CDR1 is ENHRY, CDR2 SYGVKD, per germline.

This clonotype was observed a few times. This chain joins TRBV20-1 and TRBJ2-1; the match to TRBD2 covers 8 bases. Trimming removed 6 bases from V and 6 bases from J; junction bases left unmatched: 10. The CDR3 spans 14 residues. Germline CDR1 DFQATT, CDR2 SNEGSKA (reference sequence). The CDR3 bases are TGCAGTGCGATAACCAGCGGGGGAGGCAATGAGCAGTTCTTC. Translated: CSAITSGGGNEQFF.

The V call is TRBV19, the J call TRBJ2-3, with D possibly matching TRBD1 (5 bases). The CDR3 runs to 14 residues. Trimming removed 5 bases at V and 0 bases at J, with 9 bases between. Germline-derived CDR1 and CDR2 are LNHDA and SQIVND (reference sequence). CDR3 DNA: TGTGCCAGTAGTTCGCAGGGAAGCACAGATACGCAGTATTTT. Translating gives CASSSQGSTDTQYF.

With regard to this clonotype: This sequence is one base from a far larger clone and is likely a read error. The chain has TRBV11-2 and TRBJ1-5, with D unresolved. The CDR3 extends over 13 amino acids. The germline CDR1 and CDR2 sequences are SGHAT and FQNNGV. With 2 bases removed from V and 5 bases from J, the gap between germline ends came to 7 bases. Here the CDR3 reads CASSLWRDQPQHF. The CDR3 nucleotides read TGTGCCAGCAGCTTATGGAGGGATCAGCCCCAGCATTTT.

This clonotype has a handful of counts. This chain joins TRBV6-5 and TRBJ1-4; a weak D match, TRBD1 (5 bases). Germline CDR1 MNHEY, CDR2 SVGAGI. Trimming took off 2 bases at V and 5 bases at J, with 12 bases between the two ends. The CDR3 extends over 15 amino acids. This CDR3 is CASSYAREVNEKLFF. The CDR3 nucleotides read TGTGCCAGCAGTTACGCCAGGGAGGTAAATGAAAAACTGTTTTTT.

This clonotype was seen a few times. The V gene is TRBV4-1, the J gene TRBJ2-2; D is undetermined. CDR3 length: 15 residues. The germline V gene has CDR1 MGHRA and CDR2 YSYEKL. V was pared by 3 bases and J by 2 bases, with 10 bases between. The CDR3 reads CASSHVDRNTGELFF. Here the CDR3 DNA reads TGCGCCAGCAGCCACGTTGACCGCAACACCGGGGAGCTGTTTTTT.

This clonotype has only a few counts. J is TRBJ2-1 and V is TRBV7-8; 10 nucleotides agree with TRBD2. Looked up from germline, CDR1 is SGHVS and CDR2 is FQNEAQ. This CDR3 has 15 amino acids. Trimming at V came to 8 bases and at J to 4 bases, leaving 8 bases not matched to a gene. CDR3 bases: TGTGCCAGCTTGAGGGAGCGGGGGGGGTACAATGAGCAGTTCTTC. Protein sequence: CASLRERGGYNEQFF.